The rows below give T cell receptor beta chains drawn from one sample of a study of cytomegalovirus exposure and HLA in healthy donors. Repertoires were generated with immunoSEQ multiplex PCR, while TCRdb's copy carries only in-frame clones and drops some. The sample includes roughly 280,000 clones, just over 85% of them seen just once. Material: PBMCs. The receptors originated from a woman aged 18-35 years in good health and CMV-seronegative. Each CDR3 is given with its conserved first and last residue. The D gene is left open where the match is weak. Clone size is not always given. Where it is, it says once, few, many or a class for expanded clones.

d_call: -
v_call: TRBV6-4
j_call: TRBJ1-2
clone_size: once
cdr3_aa: CASSQTGRGGYTF
cdr3_nt: TGTGCCAGCAGCCAGACAGGCCGCGGTGGCTACACCTTC

d_call: -
v_call: TRBV27
j_call: TRBJ2-1
clone_size: -
cdr3_aa: CASSLRKRGLRAGGQGEQFF
cdr3_nt: TGTGCCAGCAGTTTACGGAAAAGGGGGTTAAGAGCCGGGGGGCAAGGTGAGCAGTTCTTC

d_call: TRBD1
v_call: TRBV5-1
j_call: TRBJ2-3
clone_size: -
cdr3_aa: CASMVTGATDTQYF
cdr3_nt: TGCGCCAGCATGGTGACAGGGGCAACAGATACGCAGTATTTT

d_call: -
v_call: TRBV9
j_call: TRBJ1-1
clone_size: few
cdr3_aa: CASSVFRGGDTEAFF
cdr3_nt: TGTGCCAGCAGCGTGTTCAGGGGAGGGGACACTGAAGCTTTCTTT

d_call: TRBD1
v_call: TRBV7-6
j_call: TRBJ1-4
clone_size: -
cdr3_aa: CASSLGQGANEKLFF
cdr3_nt: TGTGCCAGCAGCTTGGGACAGGGAGCTAATGAAAAACTGTTTTTT

d_call: -
v_call: TRBV28
j_call: TRBJ1-5
clone_size: -
cdr3_aa: CASSLLEVPQHF
cdr3_nt: TGTGCCAGCAGTTTGCTAGAGGTGCCCCAGCATTTT

d_call: TRBD1
v_call: TRBV19
j_call: TRBJ2-5
clone_size: -
cdr3_aa: CASKGWTGVLGETQYF
cdr3_nt: TGTGCCAGTAAAGGGTGGACAGGGGTGCTCGGGGAGACCCAGTACTTC

d_call: -
v_call: TRBV6-5
j_call: TRBJ1-2
clone_size: -
cdr3_aa: CASSPQANYGYTF
cdr3_nt: TGTGCCAGCAGTCCACAAGCGAACTATGGCTACACCTTC

d_call: -
v_call: TRBV7-7
j_call: TRBJ2-5
clone_size: -
cdr3_aa: CASSFFPGQETQYF
cdr3_nt: TGTGCTAGCAGCTTCTTCCCCGGGCAAGAGACCCAGTACTTC

d_call: TRBD2
v_call: TRBV5-1
j_call: TRBJ2-1
clone_size: -
cdr3_aa: CASSLAGGSGNEQFF
cdr3_nt: TGCGCCAGCAGCTTGGCCGGCGGGAGCGGGAATGAGCAGTTCTTC

d_call: TRBD2
v_call: TRBV6-1
j_call: TRBJ2-7
clone_size: -
cdr3_aa: CASRAGGGYHEQYF
cdr3_nt: TGTGCCAGCCGAGCGGGAGGCGGATATCACGAGCAGTACTTC

d_call: -
v_call: TRBV7-6
j_call: TRBJ2-3
clone_size: -
cdr3_aa: CASSLAYTFGRPESTDTQYF
cdr3_nt: TGTGCCAGCAGCTTAGCCTACACTTTCGGCAGACCGGAGTCCACAGATACGCAGTATTTT

d_call: TRBD2
v_call: TRBV4-1
j_call: TRBJ2-2
clone_size: -
cdr3_aa: CASSQGLAGLSTGELFF
cdr3_nt: TGCGCCAGCAGCCAAGGTCTAGCGGGATTAAGCACCGGGGAGCTGTTTTTT

d_call: TRBD1
v_call: TRBV6-5
j_call: TRBJ2-7
clone_size: -
cdr3_aa: CASRGDRNSYEQYF
cdr3_nt: TGTGCCAGCAGAGGGGACAGAAACTCCTACGAGCAGTACTTC

d_call: TRBD2
v_call: TRBV10-1
j_call: TRBJ2-5
clone_size: -
cdr3_aa: CASSESGRGKRETQYF
cdr3_nt: TGCGCCAGCAGTGAGAGCGGGAGAGGCAAGCGGGAGACCCAGTACTTC

d_call: -
v_call: TRBV4-1
j_call: TRBJ1-2
clone_size: once
cdr3_aa: CASSESTGLASGYTF
cdr3_nt: TGCGCCAGCAGCGAAAGCACAGGCCTTGCTAGTGGCTACACCTTC

d_call: -
v_call: TRBV7-9
j_call: TRBJ1-2
clone_size: -
cdr3_aa: CASSRGGTNYGYTF
cdr3_nt: TGTGCCAGCAGTCGCGGGGGCACCAACTATGGCTACACCTTC

d_call: -
v_call: TRBV7-9
j_call: TRBJ1-1
clone_size: few
cdr3_aa: CASSLGRTVLEAFF
cdr3_nt: TGTGCCAGCAGCTTAGGGCGGACAGTACTTGAAGCTTTCTTT

d_call: TRBD1
v_call: TRBV9
j_call: TRBJ1-1
clone_size: -
cdr3_aa: CASSPLSQGTEAFF
cdr3_nt: TGTGCCAGCAGCCCCTTATCACAGGGGACTGAAGCTTTCTTT

d_call: TRBD1
v_call: TRBV7-2
j_call: TRBJ2-2
clone_size: -
cdr3_aa: CASSSTGWLAEVKGGELFF
cdr3_nt: TGTGCCAGCAGCTCGACAGGGTGGCTAGCTGAGGTCAAGGGCGGGGAGCTGTTTTTT

d_call: TRBD2
v_call: TRBV5-6
j_call: TRBJ2-5
clone_size: -
cdr3_aa: CASSLYSSGGAGFSQYF
cdr3_nt: TGTGCCAGCAGCTTATACTCCAGCGGGGGGGCCGGTTTTTCCCAGTACTTC

d_call: TRBD1
v_call: TRBV7-6
j_call: TRBJ1-5
clone_size: -
cdr3_aa: CASSLDRTQPQHF
cdr3_nt: TGTGCCAGCAGCCTGGACAGGACACAGCCCCAGCATTTT

d_call: -
v_call: TRBV28
j_call: TRBJ1-5
clone_size: -
cdr3_aa: CASSLFPRDSGNQPQHF
cdr3_nt: TGTGCCAGCAGTTTGTTCCCCAGGGACTCGGGCAATCAGCCCCAGCATTTT

d_call: -
v_call: TRBV28
j_call: TRBJ1-2
clone_size: -
cdr3_aa: CASSLDNPLYGYTF
cdr3_nt: TGTGCCAGCAGTTTGGACAATCCCCTGTATGGCTACACCTTC

d_call: TRBD1
v_call: TRBV15
j_call: TRBJ1-5
clone_size: -
cdr3_aa: CATSIDRVSNQPQHF
cdr3_nt: TGTGCCACCAGCATTGACAGGGTTAGCAATCAGCCCCAGCATTTT

d_call: -
v_call: TRBV11-2
j_call: TRBJ2-1
clone_size: -
cdr3_aa: CASSLGGNYNEQFF
cdr3_nt: TGTGCCAGCAGCTTAGGCGGGAACTACAATGAGCAGTTCTTC

d_call: -
v_call: TRBV4-1
j_call: TRBJ1-2
clone_size: -
cdr3_aa: CASNSPGGNYGYTF
cdr3_nt: TGCGCCAGCAACTCACCTGGGGGCAACTATGGCTACACCTTC

d_call: -
v_call: TRBV7-9
j_call: TRBJ1-1
clone_size: few
cdr3_aa: CASARTEAFF
cdr3_nt: TGTGCCAGCGCCCGGACTGAAGCTTTCTTT

d_call: TRBD1
v_call: TRBV7-2
j_call: TRBJ1-3
clone_size: few
cdr3_aa: CASSRRQGSGNTIYF
cdr3_nt: TGTGCCAGCAGCCGACGACAGGGCTCTGGAAACACCATATATTTT

d_call: -
v_call: TRBV15
j_call: TRBJ1-5
clone_size: -
cdr3_aa: CATSRPQGLNNQPQHF
cdr3_nt: TGTGCCACCAGCAGACCACAGGGTTTGAACAATCAGCCCCAGCATTTT

d_call: TRBD2
v_call: TRBV6-1
j_call: TRBJ2-5
clone_size: -
cdr3_aa: CASTRLAGGGETQYF
cdr3_nt: TGTGCCAGCACCCGACTAGCGGGAGGTGGAGAGACCCAGTACTTC

d_call: TRBD1
v_call: TRBV6-6
j_call: TRBJ2-7
clone_size: -
cdr3_aa: CASSKPADRGTYEQYF
cdr3_nt: TGTGCCAGCAGCAAACCCGCGGACAGGGGAACCTACGAGCAGTACTTC

d_call: -
v_call: TRBV5-1
j_call: TRBJ1-5
clone_size: -
cdr3_aa: CASSPGFSNQPQHF
cdr3_nt: TGCGCCAGTAGCCCTGGCTTTAGCAATCAGCCCCAGCATTTT

d_call: -
v_call: TRBV30
j_call: TRBJ2-7
clone_size: -
cdr3_aa: CAWSRTDYEQYF
cdr3_nt: TGTGCCTGGAGCCGGACAGACTACGAGCAGTACTTC

d_call: -
v_call: TRBV27
j_call: TRBJ2-2
clone_size: -
cdr3_aa: CASSFAGANTGELFF
cdr3_nt: TGTGCCAGCAGTTTCGCAGGGGCGAACACCGGGGAGCTGTTTTTT

d_call: -
v_call: TRBV5-1
j_call: TRBJ2-7
clone_size: -
cdr3_aa: CASSLHPDRTYEQYF
cdr3_nt: TGCGCCAGCAGCTTACACCCTGACAGAACCTACGAGCAGTACTTC

d_call: -
v_call: TRBV2
j_call: TRBJ1-5
clone_size: -
cdr3_aa: CASSEATGDQPQHF
cdr3_nt: TGTGCCAGCAGTGAAGCGACGGGTGATCAGCCCCAGCATTTT

d_call: TRBD1
v_call: TRBV9
j_call: TRBJ1-2
clone_size: few
cdr3_aa: CASSVGGTGGYGYTF
cdr3_nt: TGTGCCAGCAGCGTCGGCGGGACAGGGGGGTATGGCTACACCTTC

d_call: -
v_call: TRBV27
j_call: TRBJ2-1
clone_size: -
cdr3_aa: CASSLKRLVSEQFF
cdr3_nt: TGTGCCAGCAGTCTAAAAAGACTAGTCTCTGAGCAGTTCTTC

d_call: -
v_call: TRBV6-1
j_call: TRBJ1-6
clone_size: few
cdr3_aa: CASSEALRTTGPLYLHF
cdr3_nt: TGTGCCAGCAGTGAAGCGCTTCGGACCACAGGGCCCCTTTATCTCCACTTT

d_call: -
v_call: TRBV7-8
j_call: TRBJ1-1
clone_size: few
cdr3_aa: CASSLIAVSTEAFF
cdr3_nt: TGTGCCAGCAGCTTAATAGCGGTGAGCACTGAAGCTTTCTTT